This T cell receptor beta chain was identified during a study of T cell changes during pregnancy in multiple sclerosis. The data were produced by immunoSEQ multiplex PCR, yet TCRdb's version contains in-frame clones alone and is incomplete. Of about 100,000 clones in the sample, over 80% are singletons; the top ten hold roughly 2.7%. Trimming removed 7 bases from V and 10 bases from J; junction bases left unmatched: 16. CDR3 length: 15 residues. Germline CDR1 SGHRS, CDR2 YFSETQ. The receptor's source is a female donor with multiple sclerosis, enrolled in a pregnancy study. This sequence joins TRBV5-1 and TRBJ2-1; 8 nucleotides agree with TRBD2. Sequenced material: peripheral blood, taken in the first trimester of pregnancy. This CDR3 is CASGPPGLGGVEQFF. DNA of the CDR3: TGCGCCAGCGGTCCCCCGGGACTAGGAGGAGTCGAGCAGTTCTTC.